This TCR beta chain is from a study of OX40 agonist ivuxolimab in advanced cancers. V was clipped by 0 bases and J by 5 bases; unmatched bases: 1. Per germline, CDR1 LNHNV and CDR2 YYDKDF (reference sequence). The CDR3 sequence is 13 residues long. Regarding the study as a whole: Some nonresponders also had low normalized T-cell clonal expansion. Average numbers of expanded clones were greater in CD8+ T cells than in CD4+.

As for this clone: What it binds is unknown.

TCRdb's table, derived via immunoSEQ multiplex PCR, lists solely in-frame clones and lacks some. The sample shows 77,000 or so clones, 89% of them seen only once. Autoimmune disease history or systemic immunosuppression led to patient exclusion. This sequence joins TRBV15 and TRBJ2-7; TRBD1 aligns across 7 bases. Sample: CD4+ or CD8+ T cells sorted from blood, taken in a trial of the OX40 agonist ivuxolimab. The source of this sequence is an adult with an advanced solid tumor such as melanoma, head and neck, liver or kidney cancer. The CDR3 loop reads CATSRETGNEQYF. CDR3 nucleotides: TGTGCCACCAGCAGAGAGACAGGGAACGAGCAGTACTTC.